Following are 14 T cell receptor beta chains from one sample sequenced in a study of T cells in Graves' hyperthyroidism and ophthalmopathy. Regions amplified from RNA transcripts were the TCR beta CDR3 regions. Primed by the HTBI set, a first-round RT-PCR was run on the TCR CDR3. TCRdb reprocessed the multiplex PCR reads via MiXCR and lists one record per CDR3 protein. The sample consists of fewer than 750,000 distinct CDR3 sequences, approximately 14% of them appearing once. The sample taken for sequencing was blood. These receptors originate from a woman in her fifties or sixties with Graves' ophthalmopathy.

This clonotype was counted many times. The chain carries TRBV7-2 and TRBJ2-2; TRBD2 matches at 9 bases. Trimming removed 3 bases from V and 2 bases from J; junction bases left unmatched: 4. This CDR3 has 16 amino acids. Germline V gene data show CDR1 as SGHTA and CDR2 as FQGNSA. DNA for the CDR3: TGTGCCAGCAGCTTTACTAGCGGGTTCAACACCGGGGAGCTGTTTTTT. It specifies CASSFTSGFNTGELFF.

This clonotype was picked up a small number of times. Relative to the germline gene, one junction end is altered; a read error may explain this. The chain uses TRBV7-7 and TRBJ2-3; D perhaps matches TRBD2 (6 bases). The germline V gene encodes CDR1 SSHAT and CDR2 FNYEAQ (reference sequence). The CDR3 totals 17 residues. The CDR3, as DNA: TGTGCTAGCAGCTTAGTTTTGCGGGGCCCGAGCACAGATACGCAGTATTTT. It codes for CASSLVLRGPSTDTQYF.

For the CDR3, the DNA is TGTGCCAGCAGCCCGGGGAGCGGGAGGGCAGATACGCAGTATTTT. Encoded protein: CASSPGSGRADTQYF. V usage is TRBV5-6 and J usage is TRBJ2-3; TRBD2 matches at 10 bases. Per germline, CDR1 SGHDT and CDR2 YYEEEE. The CDR3 is made up of 15 amino acids. The V and J ends lost 4 bases and 4 bases, in that order; junction bases with no gene match: 6.

This clonotype was detected ten times or more. The chain links TRBV24-1 to TRBJ2-3; 14 bases fit TRBD2. This CDR3 contains 17 residues. V gave up 3 bases and J gave up 5 bases; unmatched junction bases: 6. Germline assignment: CDR1 KGHDR and CDR2 SFDVKD. The chain's CDR3 is CATSDPGLAGEVDTQYF. CDR3 coding DNA: TGTGCCACCAGTGATCCGGGACTAGCGGGAGAGGTAGATACGCAGTATTTT.

V usage is TRBV6-1 and J usage is TRBJ1-1, with 8 bases matching TRBD1. V shed 6 bases, J shed 8 bases, and the junction held 5 bases outside the gene matches. Germline CDR1 and CDR2: MNHNS and SASEGT. The length of the CDR3 is 12 residues. This CDR3 is CASRQQGDEAFF. The DNA for the CDR3 is TGTGCCAGCAGGCAACAGGGGGACGAAGCTTTCTTT.

This clonotype was detected a few times. One end of the junction varies from germline; a read error may be responsible. The V gene is TRBV7-7, the J gene TRBJ2-1; the D gene could be TRBD1 or TRBD2 (5 bases each). Germline CDR1 SSHAT, CDR2 FNYEAQ (reference sequence). The CDR3 has 18 amino acids. Here the CDR3 reads CASSLDYYRDGEDNEQFF. In DNA form, the CDR3 reads TGTGCTAGCAGCTTAGATTATTACCGGGACGGGGAAGACAATGAGCAGTTCTTC. The full variable domain, its missing parts supplied by reference TRBV7-7 and TRBJ2-1, is GAGVSQSPRYKVTKRGQDVTLRCDPISSHATLYWYQQALGQGPEFLTYFNYEAQPDKSGLPSDRFSAERPEGSISTLTIQRTEQRDSAMYRCASSLDYYRDGEDNEQFFGPGTRLTVL.

Only a few counts were recorded for this clonotype. The V gene is TRBV7-9, the J gene TRBJ1-3; D is unresolved. V lost 4 bases, J lost 1 base, and 11 bases lay in between. The CDR3 runs to 15 residues. Germline V CDR1 and CDR2: SEHNR, FQNEAQ (reference sequence). CDR3 DNA: TGTGCCAGCAGCTACCGGGCACTATCTGGAAACACCATATATTTT. Protein sequence: CASSYRALSGNTIYF.

The V and J genes are TRBV15 and TRBJ2-1, with 10 bases lining up with TRBD2. Trimming cost V 0 bases and J 8 bases; bases outside gene matches: 7. CDR1 and CDR2 (germline): LNHNV, YYDKDF (reference sequence). This CDR3 contains 16 residues. The CDR3 is CATSRDPAGGVHEQFF. CDR3 nucleotides: TGTGCCACCAGCAGAGATCCAGCGGGAGGGGTGCATGAGCAGTTCTTC.

Many counts were recorded for this clonotype. V usage is TRBV28 and J usage is TRBJ2-4; 8 positions match TRBD1. The CDR3 has 17 amino acids. Germline trimming cut 10 bases from V and 3 bases from J; bases unmatched to any gene: 17. Germline V CDR1 and CDR2: MDHEN, SYDVKM. The CDR3 bases are TGTGCCAACGAACGGATGACAGGGGCCAGTGTCAAAAACATTCAGTACTTC. Amino acid sequence: CANERMTGASVKNIQYF.

Ten or more counts support this clonotype. V and J are TRBV18 and TRBJ1-1, with 7 nucleotides matching TRBD1. CDR3 length: 15 amino acids. The V gene end was trimmed by 0 bases and the J gene end by 5 bases; junction bases not matched to a gene: 6. Germline CDR1 KGHSH, CDR2 LQKENI. The CDR3, as DNA: TGTGCCAGCTCACCACCTAACAGGGGTGATACTGAAGCTTTCTTT. Amino acids: CASSPPNRGDTEAFF.

This clonotype showed up many times. The chain uses TRBV5-1 and TRBJ1-2; D may be TRBD1 (5 bases). V was clipped by 0 bases and J by 0 bases, with 9 bases between them. Germline CDR1 SGHRS, CDR2 YFSETQ. This CDR3 has 15 amino acids. CDR3 in DNA: TGCGCCAGCAGCTTGGACAGGCCCACTAACTATGGCTACACCTTC. Encoded protein: CASSLDRPTNYGYTF.

This clonotype was observed once. This chain uses TRBV5-1 with TRBJ2-2; no firm D call. The germline V gene has CDR1 SGHRS and CDR2 YFSETQ. V shed 4 bases and J shed 0 bases, with 13 bases lying between them. The CDR3 covers 16 residues. The CDR3 nucleotides read TGCGCCAGCAGCCGGGTTAGGGCGACGAACACCGGGGAGCTGTTTTTT. It translates to CASSRVRATNTGELFF.

This clonotype was counted many times. The chain recombines TRBV27 with TRBJ2-2; possibly TRBD1 for D (6 bases). The V gene lost 7 bases and the J gene lost 0 bases, with 15 bases spanning the gap. Germline CDR1 is MNHEY and CDR2 is SMNVEV (reference sequence). The CDR3 runs 16 residues. The DNA for the CDR3 is TGTGCCAGCAATTACGGGACACACTCGAACACCGGGGAGCTGTTTTTT. Translated: CASNYGTHSNTGELFF.

The chain uses TRBV12-3 or TRBV12-4 and TRBJ1-1; possibly TRBD1 for D (5 bases). V gave up 6 bases and J gave up 1 base, with 12 bases separating them. The CDR3 consists of 14 residues. The CDR3, as DNA: TGTGCCAGCAGGCCACTCAGGGCGAACACTGAAGCTTTCTTT. Its protein product is CASRPLRANTEAFF.